The 24 T cell receptor beta chains below were found in one sample sequenced in a study of CD8 T cells in Susac syndrome. Random hexamers primed reverse transcription of about 0.45 to 1 ug RNA. In TCRdb, the immunoSEQ multiplex PCR reads were re-called with MiXCR into one record per CDR3 protein. The sample records just over 150,000 distinct CDR3 sequences, around 95% being singletons. The sample taken for sequencing was CD4+ T cells from PBMCs. These receptors were obtained from a human donor with Susac syndrome.

This clonotype was detected only once. The chain carries TRBV10-2 and TRBJ1-6; D unclear. Germline loops: CDR1 WSHSY, CDR2 SAAADI. Trimming cost V 2 bases and J 10 bases, with 12 bases left between them. This CDR3 spans 14 amino acids. The CDR3 DNA is TGCGCCAGCAGTGAGAGCCGGGGTGGGTCACCCCTCCACTTT. It encodes CASSESRGGSPLHF.

The chain is built from TRBV19 and TRBJ2-5; the D gene is possibly TRBD2 (5 bases). CDR1 is LNHDA, CDR2 SQIVND, per germline (reference sequence). The V gene lost 10 bases and the J gene lost 3 bases, with 15 bases spanning the gap. The CDR3 consists of 13 residues. In DNA, the CDR3 is TGTGCCACCACCCCCTCGGGAAAAGAGACCCAGTACTTC. It yields the protein CATTPSGKETQYF.

The CDR3 nucleotides are TGTGCCAGCAGTCAAACTAAAGATAGCAATCAGCCCCAGCATTTT. It codes for CASSQTKDSNQPQHF. V is TRBV2 and J is TRBJ1-5; the D is unclear. V was clipped by 5 bases and J by 0 bases, with 11 bases between them. The CDR3 extends over 15 amino acids. CDR1 is SNHLY and CDR2 is FYNNEI in the germline V gene.

The V call is TRBV12-3 or TRBV12-4, the J call TRBJ2-7, with TRBD2 matching over 11 bases. The CDR3 has 16 amino acids. The V and J ends lost 5 bases and 4 bases, in that order; junction bases with no gene match: 10. Written as DNA, the CDR3 is TGTGCCAGCAGTCCTATACTAGCGGGGGAAGGATACGAGCAGTACTTC. It codes for CASSPILAGEGYEQYF.

Notes on this clonotype: The junction differs from germline at one of its ends, possibly a read error. The genes are TRBV25-1 and TRBJ2-1; no clear D gene. The CDR3 covers 14 residues. CDR1 MGHDK and CDR2 SYGVNS come from the germline V gene. The CDR3 region is CASRESRISDEQFF. CDR3 DNA sequence: TGTGCCAGCAGGGAATCCCGGATATCGGATGAGCAGTTCTTC.

The chain has TRBV20-1 and TRBJ1-5; TRBD1 aligns across 9 bases. The CDR3 is made up of 17 amino acids. The V gene end was trimmed by 1 base and the J gene end by 3 bases; junction bases not matched to a gene: 10. Germline CDR1 reads DFQATT; CDR2 reads SNEGSKA (reference sequence). The CDR3 region is CSARAPVGTGYNQPQHF. The CDR3 DNA follows: TGCAGTGCTAGAGCTCCCGTCGGGACAGGGTACAATCAGCCCCAGCATTTT.

CDR3: CASSFPGQPSGANVLTF. DNA of the CDR3: TGTGCCAGCAGCTTCCCGGGACAGCCCTCTGGGGCCAACGTCCTGACTTTC. This sequence joins TRBV5-4 and TRBJ2-6, with 7 bases that match TRBD1. With V trimmed by 2 bases and J by 0 bases, 5 bases remained unmatched. The length of the CDR3 is 17 residues. The germline CDR1 and CDR2 sequences are SGHNT and YYREEE (reference sequence).

V and J are TRBV12-3 or TRBV12-4 and TRBJ2-7, with 7 nucleotides matching TRBD1. The CDR3 loop spans 14 amino acids. V dropped 1 base and J dropped 3; count of bases not matched to a gene: 3. The CDR3 protein is CASSLGGQHYEQYF. The DNA for the CDR3 is TGTGCCAGCAGTTTAGGGGGACAGCACTACGAGCAGTACTTC.

The J gene is TRBJ2-7, the V gene TRBV6-2 or TRBV6-3, with 8 bases matching TRBD2. The junction had 6 bases not matched to a gene; V was cut back by 2 bases and J by 0 bases. The length of the CDR3 is 16 residues. Germline CDR1 reads MNHEY; CDR2 reads SVGEGT. CDR3 protein: CASSYPTSGFSYEQYF. The DNA of the CDR3 is TGTGCCAGCAGTTACCCCACTAGCGGATTCTCCTACGAGCAGTACTTC.

This sequence joins TRBV5-6 and TRBJ1-6; D not resolved. The ends were cut back, 6 bases at V and 3 bases at J, with 16 bases in the middle. This CDR3 has 16 amino acids. The germline gives CDR1 SGHDT, CDR2 YYEEEE. CDR3: CASTASSQLYNSPLHF. For the CDR3, the DNA is TGTGCCAGCACAGCTTCATCGCAACTCTATAATTCACCCCTCCACTTT.

The chain is built from TRBV12-3 or TRBV12-4 and TRBJ2-4; 9 bases line up with TRBD2. The CDR3 contains 14 residues. V lost 8 bases to trimming and J lost 5 bases; unmatched junction nucleotides: 7. Written as DNA, the CDR3 is TGTGCCAGCGGTCTAGCGGGGCGTGAAAACATTCAGTACTTC. It codes for CASGLAGRENIQYF.

The genes are TRBV5-1 and TRBJ2-7, with TRBD1 matching over 12 bases. The germline gives CDR1 SGHRS, CDR2 YFSETQ. J gave up 4 bases and V 4 bases, and 15 bases lay outside the gene matches. The CDR3 contains 18 residues. In DNA form, the CDR3 reads TGCGCCAGCAGCGGATCGGGACAGGGGGCGCGGGGGGTATACGAGCAGTACTTC. Translated: CASSGSGQGARGVYEQYF.

Concerning this clonotype: Germline and junction disagree at one end, which may indicate a read error. The CDR3 protein is CASSQDRGAAGTDTQYF. The CDR3, as DNA: TGCGCCAGCAGCCAAGATCGGGGTGCTGCTGGCACAGATACGCAGTATTTT. V is TRBV4-2 and J is TRBJ2-3; tentatively, D is TRBD2 (5 bases). The CDR3 is made up of 17 amino acids. CDR1 and CDR2 (germline): LGHNA, YNFKEQ.

The chain is built from TRBV6-4 and TRBJ2-3; D is ambiguous. Per germline, CDR1 MRHNA and CDR2 SNTAGT. This CDR3 has 16 amino acids. Trimming shortened V by 0 bases and J by 4 bases, and 14 bases separated the two germline ends. CDR3 region: CASSDSFSWVSDTQYF. CDR3 in DNA: TGTGCCAGCAGTGACTCGTTCTCGTGGGTATCAGATACGCAGTATTTT.

The chain has TRBV7-3 and TRBJ2-3; 12 bases match TRBD2. Looked up from germline, CDR1 is SGHTA and CDR2 is FQGTGA. The CDR3 has 16 amino acids. The ends lost 4 bases at V and 4 bases at J; junction bases unmatched: 6. CDR3 loop: CASSSGLAGIADTQYF. The CDR3 DNA sequence: TGTGCCAGCAGCTCCGGACTAGCGGGAATCGCAGATACGCAGTATTTT.

The gene calls are TRBV3-1 and TRBJ2-5; 9 bases align to TRBD2. This CDR3 is 15 amino acids long. The V gene end was trimmed by 5 bases and the J gene end by 3 bases; junction bases not matched to a gene: 7. From germline, CDR1 is LGHDT and CDR2 YNNKEL (reference sequence). Here the CDR3 DNA reads TGTGCCAGCAGCGTCCTGCGGGGGGGCAAAGAGACCCAGTACTTC. Its translation: CASSVLRGGKETQYF.

V usage is TRBV11-2 and J usage is TRBJ2-3; D is unresolved. The germline gives CDR1 SGHAT, CDR2 FQNNGV. CDR3 size: 12 residues. With 5 bases removed from V and 6 bases from J, the gap between germline ends came to 9 bases. DNA for the CDR3: TGTGCCAGCAGCCGCTGGCGCGATACGCAGTATTTT. This gives the protein CASSRWRDTQYF.

This chain links TRBV20-1 with TRBJ2-3, with TRBD2 matching 8 bases. The germline V gene has CDR1 DFQATT and CDR2 SNEGSKA (reference sequence). The J segment lost 3 bases and the V segment lost 3 bases, leaving 5 bases of the junction unmatched. This CDR3 region has 14 residues. CDR3 residues: CSARNGGETDTQYF. The CDR3 nucleotides are TGCAGTGCTAGGAACGGGGGGGAGACAGATACGCAGTATTTT.

As DNA, the CDR3 is TGTGCCAGCAGTGTTAGCGGGGCCCTAGCCAAAAACATTCAGTACTTC. Encoded protein: CASSVSGALAKNIQYF. This chain connects TRBV7-2 to TRBJ2-4; TRBD2 matches 8 bases. The CDR3 spans 16 residues. The germline CDR1 and CDR2 sequences are SGHTA and FQGNSA. V lost 6 bases, J lost 0 bases, and 7 bases stayed unmatched.

The rearrangement uses TRBV20-1 and TRBJ2-1; 11 nucleotides match TRBD2. After removal of 7 bases from V and 10 bases from J, the junction contained 6 bases not matched to a gene. Germline lookup yields CDR1 DFQATT and CDR2 SNEGSKA (reference sequence). This CDR3 comprises 12 residues. The CDR3 protein is CSVAGGPFEQFF. CDR3 bases: TGCAGTGTAGCGGGGGGGCCATTCGAGCAGTTCTTC.

The rearrangement uses TRBV7-9 and TRBJ2-3; a weak D match, TRBD1 (5 bases). The ends were cut back, 5 bases at V and 4 bases at J, with 10 bases in the middle. CDR3 size: 13 residues. CDR1 SEHNR and CDR2 FQNEAQ come from the germline V gene (reference sequence). The CDR3 is CASSPQGPDTQYF. CDR3 sequence (DNA): TGTGCCAGCAGCCCCCAGGGCCCAGATACGCAGTATTTT. The full variable domain, completed using reference TRBV7-9 and TRBJ2-3, is DTGVSQNPRHKITKRGQNVTFRCDPISEHNRLYWYRQTLGQGPEFLTYFQNEAQLEKSRLLSDRFSAERPKGSFSTLEIQRTEQGDSAMYLCASSPQGPDTQYFGPGTRLTVL.

The chain recombines TRBV12-3 or TRBV12-4 with TRBJ1-1; the D is unclear. Trimming stripped 4 bases from V and 5 bases from J, with 11 bases between. This CDR3 has 13 amino acids. CDR3 bases: TGTGCCAGCAGTTGGGGAGGCAGGACTGAAGCTTTCTTT. It encodes CASSWGGRTEAFF.

The chain uses TRBV20-1 and TRBJ2-6; D is undetermined. Trimming took off 3 bases at V and 2 bases at J, with 5 bases between the two ends. Germline loops: CDR1 DFQATT, CDR2 SNEGSKA (reference sequence). This CDR3 is 13 amino acids long. CDR3 loop: CSARPPGANVLTF. The CDR3 DNA reads as TGCAGTGCTAGGCCCCCTGGGGCCAACGTCCTGACTTTC.

This chain uses TRBV14 with TRBJ2-7; tentative D call: TRBD2 (6 bases). The CDR3 is made up of 14 amino acids. Germline assignment: CDR1 SGHDN and CDR2 FVKESK. The ends were cut back, 0 bases at V and 7 bases at J, with 13 bases in the middle. The CDR3 reads CASSQDGQAGEQYF. The CDR3 bases are TGTGCCAGCAGCCAAGATGGGCAGGCGGGGGAGCAGTACTTC.